The clone carrying this T cell receptor beta chain was recorded only once. The record originates from a study of cytomegalovirus exposure and HLA in healthy donors. Trimming pared 0 bases from V and 5 bases from J, leaving 14 bases between. Germline V gene sequence: CDR1 SGHRS, CDR2 YFSETQ. The CDR3 totals 15 residues. In the PCR, 60 Vbeta and 13 Jbeta primers were used. Here immunoSEQ multiplex PCR was the method, and the copy in TCRdb shows in-frame clones only, minus some. This table has around 160,000 clones, around 77% appearing once. The rearrangement links TRBV5-1 to TRBJ2-5, with D possibly matching TRBD2 (5 bases). This TCR was recovered from a man aged 45-65 years in good health and CMV-seropositive. Sequencing was performed on PBMCs. The CDR3 region has the DNA TGCGCCAGCAGCTTGGGGACCGGACTGTCGGAGACCCAGTACTTC. The encoded protein is CASSLGTGLSETQYF.